Sequencing of this T cell receptor (beta chain) was carried out in a study of blood T cell repertoires in COVID-19. The germline V gene has CDR1 SGHDT and CDR2 YYEEEE. Trimming removed 0 bases at V and 7 bases at J, with 10 bases between. The CDR3 spans 13 residues. Assay: immunoSEQ multiplex PCR; the TCRdb copy retains only in-frame clones and omits some. Counted here are some 180,000 clones, roughly 76% occurring once; the ten biggest clones make up roughly 9.4%. The V gene is TRBV5-6, the J gene TRBJ1-2; tentatively, D is TRBD1 (6 bases). The sample consisted of peripheral blood. This receptor was obtained from a woman aged 45-60 years with active or convalescent COVID-19. Here the CDR3 reads CASSLDRAGGYTF. The CDR3 nucleotides read TGTGCCAGCAGCTTGGACAGGGCGGGTGGCTACACCTTC. The whole variable domain, remainder taken from reference TRBV5-6 and TRBJ1-2, is DAGVTQSPTHLIKTRGQQVTLRCSPKSGHDTVSWYQQALGQGPQFIFQYYEEEERQRGNFPDRFSGHQFPNYSSELNVNALLLGDSALYLCASSLDRAGGYTFGSGTRLTVV.